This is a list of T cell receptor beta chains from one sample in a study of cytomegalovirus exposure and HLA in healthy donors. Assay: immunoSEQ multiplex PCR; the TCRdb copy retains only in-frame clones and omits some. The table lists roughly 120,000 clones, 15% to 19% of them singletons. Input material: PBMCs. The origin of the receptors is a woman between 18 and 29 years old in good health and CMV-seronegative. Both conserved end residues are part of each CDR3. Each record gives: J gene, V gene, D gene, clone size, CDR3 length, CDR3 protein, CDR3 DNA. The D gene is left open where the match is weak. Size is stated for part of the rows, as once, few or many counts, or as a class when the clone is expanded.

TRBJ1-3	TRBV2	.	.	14	CASSVGGTGNTIYF	TGTGCCAGCAGTGTTGGGGGGACTGGAAACACCATATATTTT
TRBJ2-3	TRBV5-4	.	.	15	CASSLEVGGPHTQYF	TGTGCCAGCAGCTTGGAGGTGGGGGGGCCTCATACGCAGTATTTT
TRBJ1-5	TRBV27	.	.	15	CASSLWGEGNQPQHF	TGTGCCAGCAGTTTGTGGGGGGAGGGAAATCAGCCCCAGCATTTT
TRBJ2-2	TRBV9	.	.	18	CASSPTLAGQTTTGELFF	TGTGCCAGCAGCCCGACGCTGGCGGGACAGACCACGACCGGGGAGCTGTTTTTT
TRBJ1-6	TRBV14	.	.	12	CASAQGNSPLHF	TGTGCCAGCGCGCAGGGTAATTCACCCCTCCACTTT
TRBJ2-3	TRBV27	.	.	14	CASSLIGPTDTQYF	TGTGCCAGCAGTTTAATTGGCCCAACAGATACGCAGTATTTT
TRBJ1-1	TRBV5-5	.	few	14	CASSSIRGSAEAFF	TGTGCCAGCAGCTCGATCAGGGGATCCGCTGAAGCTTTCTTT
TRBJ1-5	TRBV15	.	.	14	CATSRDRGDQPQHF	TGTGCCACCAGCAGGGACAGAGGGGATCAGCCCCAGCATTTT
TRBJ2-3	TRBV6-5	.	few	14	CASSYSAGTDTQYF	TGTGCCAGCAGTTACTCGGCAGGCACAGATACGCAGTATTTT
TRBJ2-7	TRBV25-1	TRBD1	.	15	CASSEGDRGRYEQYF	TGTGCCAGCAGTGAAGGGGACAGGGGGAGATACGAGCAGTACTTC
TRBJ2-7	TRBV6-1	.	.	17	CASSAPHLGGATYEQYF	TGTGCCAGCAGTGCCCCTCATCTGGGGGGGGCCACCTACGAGCAGTACTTC
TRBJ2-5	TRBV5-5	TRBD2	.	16	CASSSTTEFGGETQYF	TGTGCCAGCAGCTCCACGACCGAGTTCGGGGGGGAGACCCAGTACTTC
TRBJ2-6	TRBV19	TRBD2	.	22	CASSIRPRGMTSGNSGANVLTF	TGTGCCAGTAGTATCAGGCCCCGCGGTATGACTAGCGGAAACTCTGGGGCCAACGTCCTGACTTTC
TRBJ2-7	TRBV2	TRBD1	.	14	CASSRDRGSYEQYF	TGTGCCAGCAGCCGGGACAGGGGATCCTACGAGCAGTACTTC
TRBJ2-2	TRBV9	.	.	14	CASSVGGGAGELFF	TGTGCCAGCAGCGTAGGAGGGGGAGCCGGGGAGCTGTTTTTT
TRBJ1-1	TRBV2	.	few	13	CASSTQGRTEAFF	TGTGCCAGCAGTACACAGGGAAGAACTGAAGCTTTCTTT
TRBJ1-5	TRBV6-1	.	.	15	CASSPWTGSNQPQHF	TGTGCCAGCAGCCCGTGGACGGGAAGCAATCAGCCCCAGCATTTT
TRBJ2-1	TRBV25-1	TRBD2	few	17	CASSAAGLAGGHNEQFF	TGTGCCAGCAGTGCTGCGGGACTAGCGGGAGGACACAATGAGCAGTTCTTC
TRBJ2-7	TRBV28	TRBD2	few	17	CASSLRILGLAGGEQYF	TGTGCCAGCAGTTTAAGAATTTTAGGACTAGCGGGTGGGGAGCAGTACTTC
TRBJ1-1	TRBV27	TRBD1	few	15	CASTGDHRGRTEAFF	TGTGCCAGCACCGGAGACCACAGGGGCCGGACTGAAGCTTTCTTT
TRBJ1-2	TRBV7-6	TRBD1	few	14	CASSRTGGEDGYTF	TGTGCCAGCAGCCGGACAGGGGGCGAGGATGGCTACACCTTC
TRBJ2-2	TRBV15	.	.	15	CATSRDKPGTGELFF	TGTGCCACCAGCAGAGATAAACCGGGCACCGGGGAGCTGTTTTTT
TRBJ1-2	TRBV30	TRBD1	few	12	CALRAGGDGYTF	TGTGCCCTCAGGGCAGGGGGCGATGGCTACACCTTC
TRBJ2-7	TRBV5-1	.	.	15	CASSGHHGTPYEQYF	TGCGCCAGCAGCGGACATCACGGCACTCCCTACGAGCAGTACTTC
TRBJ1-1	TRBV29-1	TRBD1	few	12	CSVDRGNTEAFF	TGCAGCGTGGACAGGGGGAACACTGAAGCTTTCTTT
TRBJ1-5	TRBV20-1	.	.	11	CSARTSGPQHF	TGCAGTGCTAGAACCAGCGGGCCCCAGCATTTT
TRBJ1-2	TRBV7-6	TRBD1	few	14	CASSSDRVGLGYTF	TGTGCCAGCAGCTCGGACAGGGTCGGTCTTGGCTACACCTTC
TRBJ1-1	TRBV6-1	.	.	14	CASSDQGGNTEAFF	TGTGCCAGCAGTGACCAAGGGGGAAACACTGAAGCTTTCTTT
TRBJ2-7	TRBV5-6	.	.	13	CASSFRGLYEQYF	TGTGCCAGCAGCTTTAGGGGACTCTACGAGCAGTACTTC
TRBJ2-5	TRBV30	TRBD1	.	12	CAWRDRGETQYF	TGTGCCTGGAGGGACAGGGGAGAGACCCAGTACTTC